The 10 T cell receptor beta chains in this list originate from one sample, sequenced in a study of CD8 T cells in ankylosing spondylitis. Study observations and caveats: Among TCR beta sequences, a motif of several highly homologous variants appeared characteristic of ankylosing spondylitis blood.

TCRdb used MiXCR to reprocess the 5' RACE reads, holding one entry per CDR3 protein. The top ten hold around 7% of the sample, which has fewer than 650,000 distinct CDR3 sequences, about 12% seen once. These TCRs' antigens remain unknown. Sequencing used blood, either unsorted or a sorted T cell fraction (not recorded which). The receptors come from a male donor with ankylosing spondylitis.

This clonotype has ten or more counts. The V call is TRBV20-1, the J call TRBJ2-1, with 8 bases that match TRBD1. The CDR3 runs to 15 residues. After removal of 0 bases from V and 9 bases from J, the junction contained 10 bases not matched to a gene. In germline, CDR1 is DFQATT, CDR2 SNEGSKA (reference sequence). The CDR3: CSARDDRDRTREQFF. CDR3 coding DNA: TGCAGTGCTAGAGACGACCGGGACAGGACTCGTGAGCAGTTCTTC.

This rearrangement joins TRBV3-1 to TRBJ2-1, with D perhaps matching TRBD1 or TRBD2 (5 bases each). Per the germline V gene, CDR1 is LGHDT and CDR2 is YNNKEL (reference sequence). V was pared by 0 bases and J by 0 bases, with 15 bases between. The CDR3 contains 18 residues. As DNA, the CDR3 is TGTGCCAGCAGCCAAGAATATGCTGGGGGAAACTCCTACAATGAGCAGTTCTTC. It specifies CASSQEYAGGNSYNEQFF.

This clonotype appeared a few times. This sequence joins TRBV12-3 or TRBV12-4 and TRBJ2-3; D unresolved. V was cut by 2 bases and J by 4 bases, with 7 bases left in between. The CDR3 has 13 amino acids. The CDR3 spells CASSLLGSDTQYF. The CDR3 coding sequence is TGTGCCAGCAGTTTACTGGGATCAGATACGCAGTATTTT.

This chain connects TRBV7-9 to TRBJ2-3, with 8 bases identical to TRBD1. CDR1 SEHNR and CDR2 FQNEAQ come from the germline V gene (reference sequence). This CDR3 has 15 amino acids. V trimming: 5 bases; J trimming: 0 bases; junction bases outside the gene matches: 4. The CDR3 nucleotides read TGTGCCAGCAGCCCAAACAGGGGGAGCACAGATACGCAGTATTTT. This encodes CASSPNRGSTDTQYF.

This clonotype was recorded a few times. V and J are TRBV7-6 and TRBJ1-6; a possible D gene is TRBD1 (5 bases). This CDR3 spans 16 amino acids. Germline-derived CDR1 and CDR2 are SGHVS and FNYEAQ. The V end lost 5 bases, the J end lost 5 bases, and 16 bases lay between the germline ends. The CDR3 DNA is TGTGCCAGCAGCCTCCGACAGACTGGGGATAATTCACCCCTCCACTTT. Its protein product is CASSLRQTGDNSPLHF.

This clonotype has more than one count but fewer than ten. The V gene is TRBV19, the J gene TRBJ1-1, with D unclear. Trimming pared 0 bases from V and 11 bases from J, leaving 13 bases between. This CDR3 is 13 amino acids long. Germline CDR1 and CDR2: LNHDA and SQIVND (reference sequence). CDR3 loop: CASSIDLAQGAFF. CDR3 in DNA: TGTGCCAGTAGTATAGACCTCGCACAAGGGGCTTTCTTT.

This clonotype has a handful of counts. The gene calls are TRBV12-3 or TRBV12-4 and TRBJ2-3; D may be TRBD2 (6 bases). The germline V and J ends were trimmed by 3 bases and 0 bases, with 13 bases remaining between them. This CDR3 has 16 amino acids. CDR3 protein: CASSLAGTESTDTQYF. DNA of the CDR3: TGTGCCAGCAGTTTGGCAGGGACTGAGAGCACAGATACGCAGTATTTT.

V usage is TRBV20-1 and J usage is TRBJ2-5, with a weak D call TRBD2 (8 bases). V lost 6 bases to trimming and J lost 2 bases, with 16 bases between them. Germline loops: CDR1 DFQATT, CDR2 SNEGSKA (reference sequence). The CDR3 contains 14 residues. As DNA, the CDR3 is TGCAGTGCGCAGCGGGGGACAGAGCAAGAGACCCAGTACTTC. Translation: CSAQRGTEQETQYF.

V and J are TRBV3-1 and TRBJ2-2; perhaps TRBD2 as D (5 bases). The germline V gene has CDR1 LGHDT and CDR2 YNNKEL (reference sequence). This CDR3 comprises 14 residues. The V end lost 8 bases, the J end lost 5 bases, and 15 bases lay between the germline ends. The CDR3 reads CASAGGFVTGELFF. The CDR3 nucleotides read TGTGCCAGCGCTGGCGGGTTTGTAACCGGGGAGCTGTTTTTT.

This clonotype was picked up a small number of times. The CDR3 coding sequence is TGCAGCGGAGCCGGACAGGAGAACACTGAAGCTTTCTTT. As protein: CSGAGQENTEAFF. The chain combines TRBV29-1 with TRBJ1-1; 7 bases align to TRBD1. J gave up 1 base and V 7 bases, and 6 bases lay outside the gene matches. CDR1 and CDR2 (germline): SQVTM, ANQGSEA. The CDR3 sequence is 13 residues long.